What follows are 30 T cell receptor beta chains derived from one specimen sequenced in a study of regulatory T cells in long-lasting Graves disease. Construction of the TCR beta libraries employed iRepertoire HTBI primers in conjunction with Arm-PCR of CDR3 regions. TCRdb fed the multiplex PCR reads into MiXCR, producing one record per CDR3 protein. Of fewer than 600,000 distinct CDR3 sequences listed, roughly 23% are singletons. The time point is: persistent/refractory GD, antithyroid drugs over 5 years with positive TRAb. Following extraction of RNA from PBMCs, that RNA was used to make the TCR library. The sequencing here drew on peripheral blood mononuclear cells (PBMCs), taken when the disease was refractory, from a patient treated with antithyroid drugs. These receptors all come from a female donor with Graves disease.

This clonotype was seen only a few times. The chain is built from TRBV20-1 and TRBJ1-5; maybe TRBD1 (5 bases). V was cut by 3 bases and J by 5 bases, with 14 bases left in between. This CDR3 has 14 amino acids. Per germline, CDR1 DFQATT and CDR2 SNEGSKA (reference sequence). CDR3 DNA sequence: TGCAGTGCTAGCGAATTAAGAGGGGATCAGCCCCAGCATTTT. As protein: CSASELRGDQPQHF.

This chain uses TRBV18 with TRBJ1-5; weak D call: TRBD1 (6 bases). The CDR3 is made up of 16 amino acids. V was clipped by 5 bases and J by 3 bases, with 17 bases between them. The germline CDR1 and CDR2 sequences are KGHSH and LQKENI. The CDR3 region is CASSSTSDSSNQPQHF. For the CDR3, the DNA is TGTGCCAGCTCATCTACTTCGGACAGTTCCAATCAGCCCCAGCATTTT.

The V and J genes are TRBV7-9 and TRBJ1-5; maybe TRBD1 (6 bases). Between the trimmed V and J ends, which lost 1 base and 3 bases, there was a span of 10 bases. This CDR3 contains 15 residues. Germline assignment: CDR1 SEHNR and CDR2 FQNEAQ (reference sequence). CDR3 coding DNA: TGTGCCAGCAGCTTAGGGGGGCATCTCAATCAGCCCCAGCATTTT. This translates into CASSLGGHLNQPQHF.

The chain is built from TRBV2 and TRBJ1-3, with no clear D. Trimming pared 2 bases from V and 10 bases from J, leaving 6 bases between. This CDR3 has 11 amino acids. The germline gives CDR1 SNHLY, CDR2 FYNNEI. The CDR3 region is CASSELGTIYF. The CDR3 coding sequence is TGTGCCAGCAGTGAACTCGGGACCATATATTTT.

This clonotype was detected only a few times. The genes are TRBV12-3 or TRBV12-4 and TRBJ2-1, with D unresolved. The CDR3 consists of 13 residues. The V end lost 3 bases, the J end lost 9 bases, and 12 bases lay between the germline ends. CDR3 DNA: TGTGCCAGCAGTTTGATGGTGGGGTTTGAGCAGTTCTTC. Translation: CASSLMVGFEQFF.

Remarks on this clonotype: A far more abundant clone sits one base away, making this likely a read error. The CDR3 does not close with the conserved phenylalanine or tryptophan, likely indicating a read error. The V gene is TRBV12-3 or TRBV12-4, the J gene TRBJ1-2; unclear D gene. This CDR3 is 14 amino acids long. The ends were cut back, 7 bases at V and 3 bases at J, with 15 bases in the middle. The CDR3 loop reads CASTTEVWHYGYTL. In nucleotides, the CDR3 is TGTGCCAGCACCACGGAGGTTTGGCACTATGGCTACACCCTC.

This clonotype was recorded at least ten times. The genes are TRBV11-2 and TRBJ2-6; D remains unclear. V lost 5 bases, J lost 0 bases, and 14 bases lay in between. Per germline, CDR1 SGHAT and CDR2 FQNNGV. This CDR3 comprises 17 residues. The CDR3 DNA sequence: TGTGCCAGCAGCCCGAAGGGCCTCAACTCTGGGGCCAACGTCCTGACTTTC. Amino acid sequence: CASSPKGLNSGANVLTF.

This chain joins TRBV12-3 or TRBV12-4 and TRBJ2-5; 12 bases are a match to TRBD1. The DNA end favors TRBJ2-1, so the J call may be wrong. CDR3 length equals 16 residues. CDR3 nucleotide sequence: TGTGCCAGCACCAGATACGGGACAGGGGGCATTAATGAGCAGTTCTTC. Protein sequence: CASTRYGTGGINEQFF.

This clonotype was counted between two and nine times. The V call is TRBV19, the J call TRBJ1-2, with TRBD1 matching over 7 bases. Per the germline V gene, CDR1 is LNHDA and CDR2 is SQIVND (reference sequence). Trimming took 1 base from V and 2 from J; bases not matched to a gene: 7. There are 16 residues in the CDR3. The CDR3 here is CASSIGDRAANYGYTF. The CDR3 bases are TGTGCCAGTAGTATAGGCGACAGGGCGGCCAACTATGGCTACACCTTC.

This chain connects TRBV4-1 to TRBJ1-2; possible D gene TRBD1, 5 bases. Germline V gene sequence: CDR1 MGHRA, CDR2 YSYEKL. Trimming pared 1 base from V and 2 bases from J, leaving 20 bases between. The CDR3 has 18 residues. The CDR3 is CASSQVLDTSTSNYGYTF. The CDR3 DNA is TGCGCCAGCAGCCAAGTCTTGGACACCTCAACTTCAAACTATGGCTACACCTTC.

The rearrangement links TRBV24-1 to TRBJ2-7; 10 bases are shared with TRBD1. Trimming removed 5 bases from V and 5 bases from J; junction bases left unmatched: 8. The V gene's germline CDR1 is KGHDR and CDR2 SFDVKD. The CDR3 sequence is 15 residues long. The CDR3 protein is CATSGQTGGINEQYF. CDR3 DNA sequence: TGTGCCACCAGTGGACAGACAGGGGGCATTAACGAGCAGTACTTC.

The rearrangement uses TRBV12-3 or TRBV12-4 and TRBJ1-1, with a tentative D call TRBD1 (6 bases). The CDR3 totals 15 residues. V was pared by 8 bases and J by 3 bases, with 19 bases between. The CDR3 here is CASSSGGRTDTEAFF. The CDR3 DNA reads as TGTGCCAGCTCATCGGGGGGGCGCACGGACACTGAAGCTTTCTTT.

This clonotype was found a few times. The chain uses TRBV11-2 and TRBJ2-7, with D possibly called TRBD1 or TRBD2 (5 bases each). The CDR3 covers 19 residues. The V gene's germline CDR1 is SGHAT and CDR2 FQNNGV. V lost 6 bases, J lost 2 bases, and 29 bases lay in between. CDR3 in DNA: TGTGCCAGCAGACTGAGACCGGGACGTCCACCCGGGCCGACCTACGAGCAGTACTTC. Translating it yields CASRLRPGRPPGPTYEQYF.

This clonotype has just a few counts. The rearrangement uses TRBV7-9 and TRBJ1-1; 7 bases fit TRBD1. V was clipped by 5 bases and J by 4 bases; unmatched bases: 10. CDR1 is SEHNR and CDR2 is FQNEAQ in the germline V gene (reference sequence). The CDR3 covers 15 residues. The DNA for the CDR3 is TGTGCCAGCAGCAACTTAGGGGGCGACGGCACTGAAGCTTTCTTT. It translates to CASSNLGGDGTEAFF.

This clonotype was picked up many times. The chain links TRBV12-3 or TRBV12-4 to TRBJ1-3, with 9 bases fitting TRBD1. The CDR3 is made up of 14 amino acids. Losses at the gene ends were 4 bases for V and 3 bases for J; bases not matched to a gene: 1. CDR3 DNA sequence: TGTGCCAGCAGTTCGACAGGGGGTGGAAACACCATATATTTT. It encodes CASSSTGGGNTIYF.

Regarding this clonotype: With a much larger clone just one base away, this may be a read error. The chain recombines TRBV12-5 with TRBJ1-2, with no clear D. Per the germline V gene, CDR1 is LGHNT and CDR2 is FRNRAP. The CDR3 has 14 residues. In DNA, the CDR3 is TGTGCTAGTGTAGCCTCGGGAGGTAACTATGGCCACACCTTC. Translating it yields CASVASGGNYGHTF.

This clonotype was counted at least ten times. This sequence joins TRBV28 and TRBJ1-4; 9 bases align to TRBD1. The CDR3 has 18 amino acids. After removal of 4 bases from V and 7 bases from J, the junction contained 16 bases not matched to a gene. From germline, CDR1 is MDHEN and CDR2 SYDVKM. The CDR3: CASSSRQGVPAFAEKLFF. The CDR3 region has the DNA TGTGCCAGCAGTTCCAGACAGGGGGTTCCCGCTTTTGCTGAAAAACTGTTTTTT.

This clonotype was observed many times. The chain employs TRBV5-1 and TRBJ2-7; 7 bases line up with TRBD2. The trim removed 6 bases at V and 0 bases at J, leaving 6 bases unmatched. Germline CDR1 and CDR2: SGHRS and YFSETQ. The CDR3 is 14 residues long. CDR3 sequence: CASKGREDSYEQYF. The CDR3 DNA reads as TGCGCCAGCAAAGGGAGGGAGGACTCCTACGAGCAGTACTTC.

This chain joins TRBV5-1 and TRBJ1-1, with 7 bases that match TRBD1. Per germline, CDR1 SGHRS and CDR2 YFSETQ. With 3 bases clipped from V and 4 bases from J, the junction kept 12 bases outside the gene matches. The CDR3 runs to 16 residues. This CDR3 is CASSWTGQSASTEAFF. In DNA, the CDR3 is TGCGCCAGCAGCTGGACGGGACAGTCGGCGAGCACTGAAGCTTTCTTT.

This clonotype was picked up a small number of times. V and J are TRBV20-1 and TRBJ2-4; maybe TRBD2 (7 bases). Per the germline V gene, CDR1 is DFQATT and CDR2 is SNEGSKA (reference sequence). The length of the CDR3 is 13 residues. The V end was cut by 6 bases, the J end by 9 bases, with 18 bases between. This chain's CDR3 is CSADGGTLGIQYF. The CDR3 DNA reads as TGCAGTGCAGACGGGGGGACACTGGGCATTCAGTACTTC.

The chain recombines TRBV7-2 with TRBJ2-5, with 15 bases aligning to TRBD2. Germline V gene sequence: CDR1 SGHTA, CDR2 FQGNSA. The CDR3 has 16 amino acids. V dropped 5 bases and J dropped 2; count of bases not matched to a gene: 3. The CDR3 here is CASSAGLAGGQETQYF. The CDR3 DNA is TGTGCCAGCAGCGCTGGACTAGCGGGGGGGCAAGAGACCCAGTACTTC.

This clonotype was observed a handful of times. The chain employs TRBV12-5 and TRBJ1-4, with 7 bases lining up with TRBD1. The CDR3 has 13 residues. Per the germline V gene, CDR1 is LGHNT and CDR2 is FRNRAP. The ends lost 6 bases at V and 8 bases at J; junction bases unmatched: 6. CDR3 loop: CASGTGDREKLFF. The CDR3 DNA reads TGTGCTAGTGGAACAGGGGACAGAGAAAAACTGTTTTTT.

The V call is TRBV28, the J call TRBJ2-1, with a possible D match to TRBD2 (6 bases). Trimming took 1 base from V and 6 from J, leaving 10 bases between them. The CDR3 has 14 residues. In germline, CDR1 is MDHEN, CDR2 SYDVKM. The CDR3 DNA reads TGTGCCAGCAGTTTATTCTATAGCGGCAATGAGCAGTTCTTC. Its protein is CASSLFYSGNEQFF. Full variable domain (missing parts from reference TRBV28 and TRBJ2-1): DVKVTQSSRYLVKRTGEKVFLECVQDMDHENMFWYRQDPGLGLRLIYFSYDVKMKEKGDIPEGYSVSREKKERFSLILESASTNQTSMYLCASSLFYSGNEQFFGPGTRLTVL.

This clonotype has just a few counts. The chain links TRBV9 to TRBJ2-1; no definite D call. The CDR3 is 14 residues long. Per the germline V gene, CDR1 is SGDLS and CDR2 is YYNGEE. V lost 0 bases, J lost 6 bases, and 10 bases lay in between. CDR3 nucleotide sequence: TGTGCCAGCAGCGTAGAAATCCCACCCAATGAGCAGTTCTTC. Protein: CASSVEIPPNEQFF.

This chain links TRBV7-2 with TRBJ2-6, with 8 bases identical to TRBD2. Germline CDR1 reads SGHTA; CDR2 reads FQGNSA. V dropped 4 bases and J dropped 4; count of bases not matched to a gene: 12. The CDR3 has 18 amino acids. CDR3 DNA sequence: TGTGCCAGCAGCTCAACCCTAGCGGGCCTGGGGGGGGCCAACGTCCTGACTTTC. Residues: CASSSTLAGLGGANVLTF.

In this sample, this clonotype turned up many times. The genes are TRBV7-2 and TRBJ1-2, with D possibly TRBD1 on 6 matching bases. Germline loops: CDR1 SGHTA, CDR2 FQGNSA. The CDR3 is 15 amino acids. The V end was cut by 0 bases, the J end by 3 bases, with 11 bases between. The CDR3 region is CASSLASGGDYGYTF. The DNA for the CDR3 is TGTGCCAGCAGCTTAGCGAGCGGGGGCGACTATGGCTACACCTTC. The complete variable domain, with remaining parts taken from reference TRBV7-2 and TRBJ1-2, reads GAGVSQSPSNKVTEKGKDVELRCDPISGHTALYWYRQSLGQGLEFLIYFQGNSAPDKSGLPSDRFSAERTGGSVSTLTIQRTQQEDSAVYLCASSLASGGDYGYTFGSGTRLTVV.

This clonotype was found many times. The chain links TRBV28 to TRBJ1-5; D unresolved. There are 15 residues in the CDR3. Trimming stripped 1 base from V and 4 bases from J, with 11 bases between. Germline values: CDR1 MDHEN, CDR2 SYDVKM. The CDR3 here is CASSLSLGSNQPQHF. The CDR3 DNA follows: TGTGCCAGCAGTTTATCTTTAGGGTCTAATCAGCCCCAGCATTTT.

This chain joins TRBV20-1 and TRBJ1-1; D is possibly TRBD1 (6 bases). CDR1 and CDR2 from the germline V gene are DFQATT and SNEGSKA (reference sequence). The CDR3 has 15 amino acids. Trimming left V 5 bases short and J 1 base short, with 17 bases between. The CDR3 region has the DNA TGCAGTGCTCCAGGGGAGGGTTTGACGAACACTGAAGCTTTCTTT. Translated, it gives CSAPGEGLTNTEAFF.

This clonotype showed up many times. The rearrangement uses TRBV5-1 and TRBJ2-2; no reliable D call. V dropped 4 bases and J dropped 4 bases, with 11 bases sitting between them. The CDR3 is 14 residues long. The germline V gene has CDR1 SGHRS and CDR2 YFSETQ. The CDR3 here is CASSPPSSTGELFF. CDR3 DNA sequence: TGCGCCAGCAGCCCCCCCTCGAGCACCGGGGAGCTGTTTTTT.

Note on this clonotype: A single base separates this from a much larger clone, so it may be a read error. The chain is built from TRBV20-1 and TRBJ2-5; the D gene could be TRBD1 or TRBD2 (6 bases each). Trimming removed 5 bases at V and 3 bases at J, with 10 bases between. CDR1 and CDR2 from the germline V gene are DFQATT and SNEGSKA (reference sequence). The length of the CDR3 is 12 residues. The CDR3 spells CSAHREEETQYF. The CDR3 DNA is TGCAGTGCTCACAGGGAGGAAGAGACCCAGTACTTC.